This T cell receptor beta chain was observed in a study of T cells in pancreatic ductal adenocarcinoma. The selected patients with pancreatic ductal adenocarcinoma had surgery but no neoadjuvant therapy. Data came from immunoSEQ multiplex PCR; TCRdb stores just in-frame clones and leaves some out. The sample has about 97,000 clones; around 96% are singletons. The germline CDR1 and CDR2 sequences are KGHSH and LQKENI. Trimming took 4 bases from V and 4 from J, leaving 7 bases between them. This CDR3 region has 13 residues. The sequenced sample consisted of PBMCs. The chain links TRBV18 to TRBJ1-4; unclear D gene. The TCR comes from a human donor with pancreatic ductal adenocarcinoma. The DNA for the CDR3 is TGTGCCAGCTCACGTAGTCATAATGAAAAACTGTTTTTT. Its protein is CASSRSHNEKLFF. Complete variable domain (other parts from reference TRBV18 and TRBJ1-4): NAGVMQNPRHLVRRRGQEARLRCSPMKGHSHVYWYRQLPEEGLKFMVYLQKENIIDESGMPKERFSAEFPKEGPSILRIQQVVRGDSAAYFCASSRSHNEKLFFGSGTQLSVL.